Presented here are 9 T cell receptor beta chains from one specimen sequenced in a study of T cell responses to AZD1222 COVID-19 vaccine. Measured with immunoSEQ multiplex PCR; TCRdb has only the in-frame clones, and not every one. The data hold approximately 120,000 clones, with around 87% observed a single time. The sequencing here drew on peripheral blood, taken 28 days after the second AZD1222 dose. These receptors were collected from an adult who received the AZD1222 COVID-19 vaccine.

The rearrangement links TRBV10-1 to TRBJ2-1; 11 bases are a match to TRBD2. The CDR3 runs to 20 residues. The V and J ends lost 8 bases and 2 bases, in that order; junction bases with no gene match: 20. Germline V CDR1 and CDR2: WNHNN, SYGVQD (reference sequence). The CDR3 here is CASPLGTSGCLRMTYNEQFF. For the CDR3, the DNA is TGCGCCAGCCCTCTCGGGACTAGCGGCTGTCTCAGGATGACCTACAATGAGCAGTTCTTC.

The chain uses TRBV6-2 or TRBV6-3 and TRBJ2-7, with D perhaps TRBD2 (6 bases). With 5 bases removed from V and 5 bases from J, the gap between germline ends came to 16 bases. Germline loops: CDR1 MNHEY, CDR2 SVGEGT. There are 14 residues in the CDR3. DNA for the CDR3: TGTGCCAGCAGTATAAGGAGGGCTAGTGACGAGCAGTACTTC. Protein sequence: CASSIRRASDEQYF.

This clone appeared a few times. The J gene is TRBJ2-1, the V gene TRBV30, with D possibly TRBD2 on 5 matching bases. This CDR3 has 15 residues. Trimming removed 0 bases at V and 0 bases at J, with 9 bases between. The germline V gene encodes CDR1 GTSNPN and CDR2 SVGIG (reference sequence). DNA of the CDR3: TGTGCCTGGAGTGTACTAGTATACTCCTACAATGAGCAGTTCTTC. Its translation: CAWSVLVYSYNEQFF. Full variable domain (missing parts from reference TRBV30 and TRBJ2-1): SQTIHQWPATLVQPVGSPLSLECTVEGTSNPNLYWYRQAAGRGLQLLFYSVGIGQISSEVPQNLSASRPQDRQFILSSKKLLLSDSGFYLCAWSVLVYSYNEQFFGPGTRLTVL.

The V and J genes are TRBV4-1 and TRBJ1-1; 11 nucleotides line up with TRBD1. This CDR3 is built from 15 residues. With V trimmed by 1 base and J by 4 bases, 2 bases remained unmatched. Germline CDR1 reads MGHRA; CDR2 reads YSYEKL. This CDR3 reads CASSQGGQGVTEAFF. DNA of the CDR3: TGCGCCAGCAGCCAAGGGGGACAGGGGGTCACTGAAGCTTTCTTT.

J is TRBJ2-2 and V is TRBV2; the D gene is possibly TRBD2 (7 bases). Germline CDR1 is SNHLY and CDR2 is FYNNEI. This CDR3 is built from 16 residues. Trimming cost V 5 bases and J 5 bases, with 18 bases left between them. The CDR3 DNA sequence: TGTGCCAGCAGTAGGGAGGGTCACAGGGTAACCGGGGAGCTGTTTTTT. It is translated as CASSREGHRVTGELFF.

As for this clone: Its ends do not fully match the called genes, so a read error is possible. The gene calls are TRBV25-1 and TRBJ1-6; D is perhaps TRBD1 (5 bases). The germline V gene encodes CDR1 MGHDK and CDR2 SYGVNS. CDR3 length: 12 residues. In DNA form, the CDR3 reads TGTGCCAGCAGTGAGGGGGGGAAACCCGTCCACTTT. It is translated as CASSEGGKPVHF.

The chain links TRBV10-2 to TRBJ1-1; perhaps TRBD1 as D (5 bases). This CDR3 spans 13 amino acids. Trimming cost V 3 bases and J 0 bases, with 5 bases left between them. CDR1 is WSHSY and CDR2 is SAAADI in the germline V gene. CDR3 loop: CASSEGVNTEAFF. The CDR3 bases are TGCGCCAGCAGTGAAGGGGTGAACACTGAAGCTTTCTTT.

The chain uses TRBV11-3 and TRBJ2-1; TRBD1 matches 8 bases. V gave up 3 bases and J gave up 6 bases; unmatched junction bases: 7. The CDR3 loop spans 15 amino acids. Looked up from germline, CDR1 is SGHNT and CDR2 is YENEEA. CDR3 loop: CASSLSRGLGNEQFF. The CDR3 DNA reads TGTGCCAGCAGCTTGTCCAGGGGGCTAGGCAATGAGCAGTTCTTC. The full variable domain, in which reference TRBV11-3 and TRBJ2-1 provide the parts outside the CDR3, is EAGVVQSPRYKIIEKKQPVAFWCNPISGHNTLYWYLQNLGQGPELLIRYENEEAVDDSQLPKDRFSAERLKGVDSTLKIQPAELGDSAVYLCASSLSRGLGNEQFFGPGTRLTVL.

This clone has only one observation. The V gene is TRBV7-6, the J gene TRBJ2-2, with 9 bases aligning to TRBD1. The ends lost 5 bases at V and 4 bases at J; junction bases unmatched: 8. The CDR3 loop spans 16 amino acids. Germline-derived CDR1 and CDR2 are SGHVS and FNYEAQ. CDR3 sequence reads: CASSQRGTGLTGELFF. The DNA for the CDR3 is TGTGCCAGCAGCCAAAGGGGGACAGGGCTCACCGGGGAGCTGTTTTTT. Full variable domain (outside the CDR3, taken from reference TRBV7-6 and TRBJ2-2): GAGVSQSPRYKVTKRGQDVALRCDPISGHVSLYWYRQALGQGPEFLTYFNYEAQQDKSGLPNDRFSAERPEGSISTLTIQRTEQRDSAMYRCASSQRGTGLTGELFFGEGSRLTVL.